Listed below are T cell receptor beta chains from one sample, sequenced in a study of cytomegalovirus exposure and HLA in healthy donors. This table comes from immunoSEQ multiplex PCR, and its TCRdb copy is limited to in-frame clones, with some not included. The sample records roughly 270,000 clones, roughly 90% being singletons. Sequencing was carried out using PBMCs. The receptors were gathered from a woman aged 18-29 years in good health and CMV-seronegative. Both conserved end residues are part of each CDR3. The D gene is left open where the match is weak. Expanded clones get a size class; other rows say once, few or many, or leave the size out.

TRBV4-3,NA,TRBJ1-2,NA,CASSQGARSRSYGYTF,TGCGCCAGCAGCCAAGGAGCCCGGTCCCGATCCTATGGCTACACCTTC
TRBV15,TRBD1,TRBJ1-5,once,CATSRGQGANQPQHF,TGTGCCACCAGCAGAGGCCAGGGGGCGAATCAGCCCCAGCATTTT
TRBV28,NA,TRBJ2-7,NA,CASSPEGGSSYEQYF,TGTGCCAGCTCCCCTGAGGGTGGGTCCTCCTACGAGCAGTACTTC
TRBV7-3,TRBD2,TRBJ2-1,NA,CASSPGLAGGNEQFF,TGTGCCAGCAGCCCCGGACTAGCGGGAGGCAATGAGCAGTTCTTC
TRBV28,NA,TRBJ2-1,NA,CASSLNRVEQFF,TGTGCCAGCAGTTTAAACAGGGTTGAGCAGTTCTTC
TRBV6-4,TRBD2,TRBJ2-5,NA,CASSDLLSRTSGRASTGETQYF,TGTGCCAGCAGTGACCTCCTCTCCAGGACTAGCGGGAGGGCCTCGACGGGAGAGACCCAGTACTTC
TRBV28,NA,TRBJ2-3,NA,CASSFDSPGDTQYF,TGTGCCAGCAGTTTCGACTCGCCGGGGGATACGCAGTATTTT
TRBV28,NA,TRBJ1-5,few,CASSPLGAPLHF,TGTGCCAGCAGTCCCCTAGGGGCTCCCTTGCATTTT
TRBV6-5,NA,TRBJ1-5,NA,CASGRDNSNQPQHF,TGTGCCAGCGGAAGAGACAACAGCAATCAGCCCCAGCATTTT
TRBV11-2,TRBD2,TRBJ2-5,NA,CASSWGRVAGGGETQYF,TGTGCCAGCAGCTGGGGTAGAGTGGCGGGAGGGGGGGAGACCCAGTACTTC
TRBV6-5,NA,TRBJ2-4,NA,CASSQGGPKNIQYF,TGTGCCAGCAGCCAAGGGGGACCCAAAAACATTCAGTACTTC
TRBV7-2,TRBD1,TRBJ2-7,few,CASSFRPGTGKTYEQYF,TGTGCCAGCAGCTTTCGCCCCGGGACAGGGAAGACCTACGAGCAGTACTTC
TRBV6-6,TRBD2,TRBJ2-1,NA,CARASTSAGEQFF,TGTGCCAGGGCTTCGACTAGCGCGGGTGAGCAGTTCTTC
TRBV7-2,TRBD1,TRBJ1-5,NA,CASSFPGQGVGSNQPQHF,TGTGCCAGCAGCTTCCCGGGACAGGGTGTGGGGAGCAATCAGCCCCAGCATTTT
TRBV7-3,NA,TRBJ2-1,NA,CASSQGLYNEQFF,TGTGCCAGCAGCCAAGGACTCTACAATGAGCAGTTCTTC
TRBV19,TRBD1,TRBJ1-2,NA,CASRSDRDYGYTF,TGTGCCAGTAGATCGGACAGGGACTATGGCTACACCTTC
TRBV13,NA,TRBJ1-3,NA,CASSWPGEGGNTIYF,TGTGCCAGCAGCTGGCCGGGGGAAGGGGGAAACACCATATATTTT
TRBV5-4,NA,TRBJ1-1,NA,CASSSRGRDTEAFF,TGTGCCAGCAGCTCCCGCGGCCGTGACACTGAAGCTTTCTTT
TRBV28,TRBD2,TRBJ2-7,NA,CASSSAGLTSGRPYEQYF,TGTGCCAGCAGTTCAGCGGGGTTGACTAGCGGGAGGCCCTACGAGCAGTACTTC
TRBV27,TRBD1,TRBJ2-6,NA,CASSLRQGAFAGANVLTF,TGTGCCAGCAGTCTACGACAGGGGGCTTTCGCTGGGGCCAACGTCCTGACTTTC
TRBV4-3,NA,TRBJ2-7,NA,CASSQEARFYEQYF,TGCGCCAGCAGCCAAGAGGCGCGGTTCTACGAGCAGTACTTC
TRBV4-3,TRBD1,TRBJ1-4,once,CASSQDWSGTADEKLFF,TGCGCCAGCAGCCAAGACTGGTCTGGGACAGCCGATGAAAAACTGTTTTTT
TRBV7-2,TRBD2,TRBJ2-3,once,CASSAAGGQYTQYF,TGTGCCAGCAGCGCAGCGGGAGGGCAGTATACGCAGTATTTT
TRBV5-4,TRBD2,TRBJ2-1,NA,CASSLAGGPSNEQFF,TGTGCCAGCAGCTTAGCGGGAGGGCCAAGCAATGAGCAGTTCTTC
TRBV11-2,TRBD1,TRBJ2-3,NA,CASSLGDRGTDTQYF,TGTGCCAGCAGCTTGGGAGACAGGGGAACAGATACGCAGTATTTT
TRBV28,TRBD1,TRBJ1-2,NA,CASSLLGQGVDYGYTF,TGTGCCAGCAGTTTATTGGGACAGGGGGTGGACTATGGCTACACCTTC
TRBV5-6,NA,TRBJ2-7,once,CASSLPENPYEQYF,TGTGCCAGCAGCTTGCCGGAGAACCCCTACGAGCAGTACTTC
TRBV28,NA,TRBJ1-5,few,CASSWQSNQPQHF,TGTGCCAGCAGTTGGCAGAGCAATCAGCCCCAGCATTTT
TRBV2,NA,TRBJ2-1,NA,CASSRSRLSDNEQFF,TGTGCCAGCAGTAGATCCCGCTTAAGCGACAATGAGCAGTTCTTC
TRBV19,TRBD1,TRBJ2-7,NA,CATLPHGTGGGEQYF,TGTGCCACCTTACCCCACGGGACAGGGGGTGGCGAGCAGTACTTC
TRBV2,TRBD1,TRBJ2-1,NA,CASSQMDRVPNEQFF,TGTGCCAGCAGCCAGATGGACAGGGTTCCCAATGAGCAGTTCTTC
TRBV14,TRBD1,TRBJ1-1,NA,CASSQWGQGKDTEAFF,TGTGCCAGCAGCCAATGGGGACAGGGGAAGGACACTGAAGCTTTCTTT
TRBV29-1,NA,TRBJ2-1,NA,CSVGPVLSYNEQFF,TGCAGCGTTGGGCCAGTCTTGTCCTACAATGAGCAGTTCTTC
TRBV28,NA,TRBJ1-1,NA,CASSPPGDTEAFF,TGTGCCAGCAGTCCCCCGGGGGACACTGAAGCTTTCTTT
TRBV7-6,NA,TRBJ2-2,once,CASSFVKLNTGELFF,TGTGCCAGCAGCTTTGTAAAGCTCAACACCGGGGAGCTGTTTTTT
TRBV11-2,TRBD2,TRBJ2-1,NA,CASSLEMGGRIGAPNEQFF,TGTGCCAGCAGCTTAGAGATGGGCGGGAGGATAGGTGCGCCTAATGAGCAGTTCTTC
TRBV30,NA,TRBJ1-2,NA,CAWSVPSNGLTQYGYTF,TGTGCCTGGAGTGTACCTTCTAACGGGTTAACTCAATATGGCTACACCTTC
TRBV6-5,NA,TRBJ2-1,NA,CASSFGGPSNEQFF,TGTGCCAGCAGCTTCGGGGGGCCAAGCAATGAGCAGTTCTTC
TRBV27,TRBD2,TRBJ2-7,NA,CASSLTSAYYEQYF,TGTGCCAGCAGTTTGACTAGCGCCTACTACGAGCAGTACTTC
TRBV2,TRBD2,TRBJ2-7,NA,CASSGRVYEQYF,TGTGCCAGCAGCGGGAGGGTGTACGAGCAGTACTTC